This section outlines one TCR beta chain sequence together with its context. The data are from a study of blood T cell repertoires in COVID-19. Turning to the study itself: Acute and convalescent COVID-19 samples came from the United States, Italy and Spain. PBMCs, B-cell-depleted T cells, or T cells were the source of the cDNA or gDNA that made up the material.

As handled by the study authors: Amplifying reference gene primers gave estimates of nucleated cell counts. The repertoire was sequenced with immunoSEQ multiplex PCR; TCRdb's copy has only in-frame clones and lacks some. D and trimming were read from the DNA, whereas the V and J calls and clone size are those reported in that table. The sample holds 73,000 or so clones, less than 85% seen once. This CDR3 contains 15 residues. CDR1 and CDR2 from the germline V gene are LNHNV and YYDKDF (reference sequence). V dropped 0 bases and J dropped 5 bases, with 13 bases sitting between them. The clonotype was recovered from a man in his sixties with acute or convalescent COVID-19. The material sequenced was peripheral blood. The V call is TRBV15, the J call TRBJ2-5; D ambiguous. The CDR3 DNA reads as TGTGCCACCAGCAGAGATCGGGTCCCCGGGGAGACCCAGTACTTC. It translates to CATSRDRVPGETQYF.